The rows below give T cell receptor beta chains drawn from one sample of a study of tumor-infiltrating lymphocytes in localized non-small cell lung cancer. Profiling relied on immunoSEQ multiplex PCR, and the TCRdb table lists in-frame clones only, not all of them. This sample has about 9,300 clones, with about 71% found just once. Sequenced input: uninvolved lung tissue not adjacent to the tumor. The receptors come from a human donor with non-small cell lung cancer. The CDR3 runs from the conserved cysteine through the conserved F or W. D genes are given only for firm matches. Some rows mark clone size as missing; the rest say once, few, many or name a class of expanded clone.

- | TRBJ2-3 | 13 | - | TRBV7-9 | CASRWDSTDTQYF | TGTGCCAGCAGGTGGGACAGCACAGATACGCAGTATTTT
- | TRBJ2-2 | 14 | - | TRBV30 | CAWMDWKTTGELFF | TGTGCCTGGATGGACTGGAAGACGACCGGGGAGCTGTTTTTT
- | TRBJ1-2 | 13 | - | TRBV30 | CAWTGSKGYGYTF | TGTGCCTGGACGGGATCTAAAGGCTATGGCTACACCTTC
- | TRBJ2-1 | 12 | - | TRBV13 | CASSVHYNEQFF | TGTGCCAGCAGCGTACACTACAATGAGCAGTTCTTC
- | TRBJ2-7 | 16 | - | TRBV28 | CASSLSGEPGSYEQYF | TGTGCCAGCAGTTTATCCGGGGAACCTGGGTCTTACGAGCAGTACTTC
- | TRBJ1-1 | 14 | - | TRBV10-3 | CAISESGGHGEAFF | TGTGCCATCAGTGAGTCTGGAGGGCATGGCGAAGCTTTCTTT
- | TRBJ1-2 | 11 | - | TRBV29-1 | CSVESSYGYTF | TGCAGCGTTGAAAGTAGCTATGGCTACACCTTC
- | TRBJ2-1 | 16 | TRBD2 | TRBV5-1 | CASSFLGTSGYNEQFF | TGCGCCAGCAGCTTCCTGGGGACTAGCGGATACAATGAGCAGTTCTTC
- | TRBJ2-5 | 14 | - | TRBV6-1 | CASSYDMMRETQYF | TGTGCCAGCAGTTATGACATGATGCGGGAGACCCAGTACTTC
- | TRBJ1-1 | 14 | TRBD1 | TRBV28 | CASTNSQGANEAFF | TGTGCCAGCACCAATTCGCAGGGGGCGAATGAAGCTTTCTTT
- | TRBJ2-2 | 16 | - | TRBV6-5 | CASSYSGRGGPGELFF | TGTGCCAGCAGTTACTCGGGGAGAGGGGGACCCGGGGAGCTGTTTTTT
- | TRBJ2-1 | 11 | - | TRBV18 | CASSPFNEQFF | TGTGCCAGCTCTCCGTTTAATGAGCAGTTCTTC
once | TRBJ2-4 | 16 | - | TRBV28 | CASSPHPSLAKNIQYF | TGTGCCAGCAGTCCTCACCCGTCGTTAGCCAAAAACATTCAGTACTTC
- | TRBJ2-6 | 18 | - | TRBV23-1 | CASSTSVTQQSRANVLTF | TGCGCCAGCAGTACCTCCGTTACGCAACAAAGTCGGGCCAACGTCCTGACTTTC
- | TRBJ1-2 | 15 | TRBD1 | TRBV11-2 | CASSLSTGGVYGYTF | TGTGCCAGCAGCTTAAGTACAGGGGGTGTCTATGGCTACACCTTC
- | TRBJ2-1 | 14 | - | TRBV4-3 | CASSQDRFGDEQFF | TGCGCCAGCAGCCAAGATAGGTTCGGGGATGAGCAGTTCTTC
- | TRBJ2-7 | 13 | - | TRBV6-6 | CASSLPPGPEQYF | TGTGCCAGCAGTCTCCCCCCGGGTCCTGAGCAGTACTTC
- | TRBJ2-2 | 15 | - | TRBV30 | CAWSVIGADTGELFF | TGTGCCTGGAGTGTAATTGGGGCCGACACCGGGGAGCTGTTTTTT
- | TRBJ2-7 | 17 | TRBD2 | TRBV27 | CASSIGSGGVEIYEQYF | TGTGCCAGCAGTATTGGATCGGGGGGTGTAGAAATCTACGAGCAGTACTTC
- | TRBJ2-7 | 13 | - | TRBV7-9 | CASRPTGTYEQYF | TGTGCCAGCAGGCCAACAGGGACCTACGAGCAGTACTTC
- | TRBJ2-3 | 15 | - | TRBV28 | CASSFGGLYTDTQYF | TGTGCCAGCAGTTTTGGGGGACTGTACACAGATACGCAGTATTTT
once | TRBJ1-1 | 10 | - | TRBV29-1 | CSVTHTEAFF | TGCAGCGTTACCCACACTGAAGCTTTCTTT
- | TRBJ2-1 | 14 | TRBD1 | TRBV7-7 | CASSPQGSVNEQFF | TGTGCTAGCAGCCCACAGGGGTCCGTGAATGAGCAGTTCTTC
- | TRBJ1-2 | 13 | - | TRBV30 | CAWSVTGTYGYTF | TGTGCCTGGAGTGTAACGGGGACCTATGGCTACACCTTC
- | TRBJ2-7 | 16 | TRBD2 | TRBV30 | CAWSNDQGGRAVEQYF | TGTGCCTGGAGTAACGATCAGGGCGGGAGGGCCGTGGAGCAGTACTTC
- | TRBJ2-5 | 16 | TRBD2 | TRBV7-9 | CASSLGVRTSRETQYF | TGTGCCAGCAGCTTGGGGGTCAGGACTAGCAGAGAGACCCAGTACTTC
- | TRBJ2-3 | 18 | TRBD1 | TRBV7-2 | CASSRWDRGLGATDTQYF | TGTGCCAGCAGCCGCTGGGACAGGGGATTAGGGGCCACAGATACGCAGTATTTT
- | TRBJ2-2 | 22 | TRBD2 | TRBV28 | CASSIDGRPGLAGDADTGELFF | TGTGCCAGCAGTATAGACGGACGCCCGGGACTAGCGGGAGATGCGGACACCGGGGAGCTGTTTTTT
- | TRBJ2-1 | 12 | TRBD2 | TRBV29-1 | CSVVTSGNEQFF | TGCAGCGTTGTCACTAGCGGCAATGAGCAGTTCTTC
- | TRBJ1-3 | 18 | - | TRBV30 | CAWSPSLRDGRKGATIYF | TGTGCCTGGAGTCCTTCCCTTAGGGACGGTCGCAAAGGAGCCACCATATATTTT
- | TRBJ1-2 | 13 | TRBD1 | TRBV5-4 | CASSLQGANGYTF | TGTGCCAGCAGCTTACAGGGGGCGAATGGCTACACCTTC
- | TRBJ1-2 | 12 | - | TRBV6-5 | CASSRKGGRYTF | TGTGCCAGCAGCCGGAAAGGGGGTCGCTACACCTTC
- | TRBJ2-1 | 14 | - | TRBV30 | CAWSAGASYNEQFF | TGTGCCTGGAGTGCGGGAGCTTCCTACAATGAGCAGTTCTTC
- | TRBJ2-7 | 12 | - | TRBV2 | CASSERTFEQYF | TGTGCCAGCAGTGAACGAACCTTCGAGCAGTACTTC
- | TRBJ2-1 | 15 | - | TRBV10-2 | CASRGQRSIYNEQFF | TGCGCCAGCAGGGGGCAGCGGTCGATATACAATGAGCAGTTCTTC
- | TRBJ2-5 | 12 | - | TRBV25-1 | CASGRGGETQYF | TGTGCCAGCGGACGAGGGGGGGAGACCCAGTACTTC
- | TRBJ2-1 | 15 | TRBD1 | TRBV28 | CASRPQGAIYNEQFF | TGTGCCAGCAGACCACAGGGGGCGATATACAATGAGCAGTTCTTC
- | TRBJ2-3 | 12 | TRBD2 | TRBV18 | CASSKGTNTQYF | TGTGCCAGCTCAAAGGGGACTAATACGCAGTATTTT
- | TRBJ2-5 | 14 | - | TRBV5-4 | CASSLVLSQETQYF | TGTGCCAGCAGCTTGGTTTTGTCACAAGAGACCCAGTACTTC
- | TRBJ2-3 | 15 | - | TRBV11-2 | CASSLDRGGTDTQYF | TGTGCCAGCAGCTTAGACAGGGGTGGCACAGATACGCAGTATTTT
- | TRBJ2-2 | 16 | - | TRBV5-5 | CASSPRPFSDPGELFF | TGTGCCAGCAGCCCAAGGCCCTTTAGCGACCCCGGGGAGCTGTTTTTT
- | TRBJ2-3 | 11 | - | TRBV6-5 | CASSYGSTQYF | TGTGCCAGCAGTTACGGCAGTACGCAGTATTTT
- | TRBJ1-5 | 15 | - | TRBV7-2 | CASSPGGGTEQPQHF | TGTGCCAGCAGCCCCGGGGGAGGGACCGAGCAGCCCCAGCATTTT
few | TRBJ2-5 | 19 | TRBD2 | TRBV5-1 | CASSSQPQTSGKPQETQYF | TGCGCCAGCAGCTCTCAACCTCAGACTAGCGGGAAACCCCAAGAGACCCAGTACTTC
- | TRBJ1-5 | 15 | - | TRBV27 | CASSSAVLGGQPQHF | TGTGCCAGCAGTTCCGCCGTCCTGGGAGGTCAGCCCCAGCATTTT
- | TRBJ1-1 | 13 | - | TRBV7-2 | CASRVTDYTEAFF | TGTGCCAGCAGAGTAACCGACTACACTGAAGCTTTCTTT
- | TRBJ2-7 | 14 | TRBD1 | TRBV30 | CAWEQRQGAYEQYF | TGTGCCTGGGAACAGCGACAGGGAGCCTACGAGCAGTACTTC
- | TRBJ1-5 | 12 | - | TRBV28 | CASTLRYQPQHF | TGTGCCAGCACCCTTCGATATCAGCCCCAGCATTTT
- | TRBJ2-2 | 16 | TRBD1 | TRBV28 | CASSPYRGENTGELFF | TGTGCCAGCAGCCCTTACAGGGGGGAGAACACCGGGGAGCTGTTTTTT
- | TRBJ1-1 | 14 | - | TRBV10-3 | CAIRVQSANTEAFF | TGTGCCATCAGGGTACAGAGCGCGAACACTGAAGCTTTCTTT
- | TRBJ1-2 | 15 | - | TRBV9 | CASSVGVAGRVGYTF | TGTGCCAGCAGCGTCGGAGTTGCGGGGCGCGTTGGCTACACCTTC
- | TRBJ1-2 | 14 | - | TRBV5-1 | CASSLFPENYGYTF | TGCGCCAGCAGCTTGTTCCCGGAAAACTATGGCTACACCTTC
- | TRBJ1-5 | 14 | - | TRBV5-4 | CASSAWGDNQPQHF | TGTGCCAGCAGCGCCTGGGGTGACAATCAGCCCCAGCATTTT